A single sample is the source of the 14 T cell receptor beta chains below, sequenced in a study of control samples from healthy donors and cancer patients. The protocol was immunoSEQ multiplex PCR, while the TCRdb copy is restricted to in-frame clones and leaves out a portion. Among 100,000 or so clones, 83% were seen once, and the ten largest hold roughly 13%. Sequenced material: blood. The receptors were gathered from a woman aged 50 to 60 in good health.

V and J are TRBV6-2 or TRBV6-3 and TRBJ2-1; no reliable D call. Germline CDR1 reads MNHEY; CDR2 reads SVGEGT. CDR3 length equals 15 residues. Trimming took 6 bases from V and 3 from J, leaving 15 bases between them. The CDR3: CASSPLLVYYNEQFF. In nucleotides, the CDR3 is TGTGCCAGCAGCCCGCTCCTGGTGTACTACAATGAGCAGTTCTTC.

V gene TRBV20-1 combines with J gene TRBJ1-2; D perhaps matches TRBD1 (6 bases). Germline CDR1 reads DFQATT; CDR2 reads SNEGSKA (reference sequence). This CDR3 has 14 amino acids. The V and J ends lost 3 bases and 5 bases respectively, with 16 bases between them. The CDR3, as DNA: TGCAGTGCTAGTATACAGGGACTATATTATGGCTACACCTTC. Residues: CSASIQGLYYGYTF.

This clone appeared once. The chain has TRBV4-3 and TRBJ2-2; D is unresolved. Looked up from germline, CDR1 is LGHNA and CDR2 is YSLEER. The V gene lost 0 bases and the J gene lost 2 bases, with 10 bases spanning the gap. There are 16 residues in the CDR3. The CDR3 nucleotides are TGCGCCAGCAGCCAAGATCCAACAGCCAACACCGGGGAGCTGTTTTTT. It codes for CASSQDPTANTGELFF.

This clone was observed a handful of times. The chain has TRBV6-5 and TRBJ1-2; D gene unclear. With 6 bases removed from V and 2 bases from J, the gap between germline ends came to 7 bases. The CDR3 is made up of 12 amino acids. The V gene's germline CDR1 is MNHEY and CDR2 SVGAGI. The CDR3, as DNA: TGTGCCAGCAGATCAGTAAACTATGGCTACACCTTC. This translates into CASRSVNYGYTF.

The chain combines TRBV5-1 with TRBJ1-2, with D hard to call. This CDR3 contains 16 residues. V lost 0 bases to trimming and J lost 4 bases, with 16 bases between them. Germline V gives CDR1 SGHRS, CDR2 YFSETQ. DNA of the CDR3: TGCGCCAGCAGCTTGGTCGCCACGAACGGCCCCTATGGCTACACCTTC. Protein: CASSLVATNGPYGYTF.

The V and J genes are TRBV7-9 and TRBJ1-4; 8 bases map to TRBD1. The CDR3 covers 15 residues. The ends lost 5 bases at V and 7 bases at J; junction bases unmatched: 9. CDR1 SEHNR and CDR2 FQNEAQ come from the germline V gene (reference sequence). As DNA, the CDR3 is TGTGCCAGCAGCCCCGGACAGGGAAGAACTGAAAAACTGTTTTTT. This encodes CASSPGQGRTEKLFF.

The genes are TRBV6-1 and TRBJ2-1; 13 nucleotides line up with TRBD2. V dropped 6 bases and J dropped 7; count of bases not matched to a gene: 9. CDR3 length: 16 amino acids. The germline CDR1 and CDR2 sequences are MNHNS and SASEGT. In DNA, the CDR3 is TGTGCCAGCAGCGAAACTAGCGGGAGGGCGTGGAATGAGCAGTTCTTC. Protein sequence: CASSETSGRAWNEQFF.

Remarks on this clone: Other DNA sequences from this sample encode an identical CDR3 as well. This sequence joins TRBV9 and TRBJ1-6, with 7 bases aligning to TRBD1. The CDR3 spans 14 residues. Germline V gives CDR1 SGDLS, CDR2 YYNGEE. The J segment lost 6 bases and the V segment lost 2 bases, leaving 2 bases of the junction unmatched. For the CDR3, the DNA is TGTGCCAGCAGCGTGGGACAGATTAATTCACCCCTCCACTTT. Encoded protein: CASSVGQINSPLHF.

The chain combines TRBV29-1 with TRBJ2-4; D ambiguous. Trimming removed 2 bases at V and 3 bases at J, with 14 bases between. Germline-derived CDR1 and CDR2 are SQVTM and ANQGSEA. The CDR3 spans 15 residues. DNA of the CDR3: TGCAGCGTTGAAAGTTGGGGAAAGGTCAAAAACATTCAGTACTTC. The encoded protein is CSVESWGKVKNIQYF.

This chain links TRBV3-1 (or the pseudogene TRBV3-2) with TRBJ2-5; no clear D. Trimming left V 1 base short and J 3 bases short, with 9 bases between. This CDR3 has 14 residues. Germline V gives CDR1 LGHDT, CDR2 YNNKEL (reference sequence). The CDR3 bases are TGTGCCAGCAGCCAAGTTAACGTTAAAGAGACCCAGTACTTC. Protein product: CASSQVNVKETQYF.

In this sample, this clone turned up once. CDR3 nucleotides: TGTGCTACCGGACAGTTACCCGATCAGCCCCAGCATTTT. It codes for CATGQLPDQPQHF. The rearrangement links TRBV19 to TRBJ1-5; weak D call: TRBD1 (6 bases). CDR1 LNHDA and CDR2 SQIVND come from the germline V gene (reference sequence). The CDR3 has 13 amino acids.

The CDR3 protein is CASSPAGTGNQPQHF. CDR3 in DNA: TGTGCCAGCAGTCCCGCCGGGACAGGCAATCAGCCCCAGCATTTT. The V gene is TRBV27, the J gene TRBJ1-5, with TRBD1 matching 7 bases. The V gene's germline CDR1 is MNHEY and CDR2 SMNVEV (reference sequence). There are 15 residues in the CDR3. Trimming at V came to 5 bases and at J to 2 bases, leaving 6 bases not matched to a gene.

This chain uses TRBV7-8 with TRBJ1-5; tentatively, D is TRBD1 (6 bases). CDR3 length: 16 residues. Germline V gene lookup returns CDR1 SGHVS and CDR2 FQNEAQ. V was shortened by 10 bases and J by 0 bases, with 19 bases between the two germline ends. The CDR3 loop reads CAKLAGEYNSNQPQHF. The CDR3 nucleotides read TGTGCCAAGCTGGCAGGGGAATATAATAGCAATCAGCCCCAGCATTTT. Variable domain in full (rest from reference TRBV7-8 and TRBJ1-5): GAGVSQSPRYKVAKRGQDVALRCDPISGHVSLFWYQQALGQGPEFLTYFQNEAQLDKSGLPSDRFFAERPEGSVSTLKIQRTQQEDSAVYLCAKLAGEYNSNQPQHFGDGTRLSIL.

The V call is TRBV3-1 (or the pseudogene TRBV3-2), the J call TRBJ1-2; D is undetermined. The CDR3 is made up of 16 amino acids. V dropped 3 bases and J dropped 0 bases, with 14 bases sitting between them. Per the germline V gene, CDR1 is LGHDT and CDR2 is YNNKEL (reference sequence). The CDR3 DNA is TGTGCCAGCAGCCAGGGCAGCTCAACAACTAACTATGGCTACACCTTC. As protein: CASSQGSSTTNYGYTF.